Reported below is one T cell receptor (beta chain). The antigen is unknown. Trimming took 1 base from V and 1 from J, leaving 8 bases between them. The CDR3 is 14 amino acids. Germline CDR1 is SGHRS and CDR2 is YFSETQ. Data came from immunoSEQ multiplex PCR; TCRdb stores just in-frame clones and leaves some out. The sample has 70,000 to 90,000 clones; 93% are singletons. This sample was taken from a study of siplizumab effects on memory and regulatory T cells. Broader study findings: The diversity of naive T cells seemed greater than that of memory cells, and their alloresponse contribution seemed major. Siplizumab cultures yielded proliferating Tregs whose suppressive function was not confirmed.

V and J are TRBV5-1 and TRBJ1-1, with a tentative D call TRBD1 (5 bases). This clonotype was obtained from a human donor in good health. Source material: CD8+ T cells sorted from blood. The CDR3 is CASSLIGGNTEAFF. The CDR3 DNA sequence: TGCGCCAGCAGCTTGATCGGGGGGAACACTGAAGCTTTCTTT.